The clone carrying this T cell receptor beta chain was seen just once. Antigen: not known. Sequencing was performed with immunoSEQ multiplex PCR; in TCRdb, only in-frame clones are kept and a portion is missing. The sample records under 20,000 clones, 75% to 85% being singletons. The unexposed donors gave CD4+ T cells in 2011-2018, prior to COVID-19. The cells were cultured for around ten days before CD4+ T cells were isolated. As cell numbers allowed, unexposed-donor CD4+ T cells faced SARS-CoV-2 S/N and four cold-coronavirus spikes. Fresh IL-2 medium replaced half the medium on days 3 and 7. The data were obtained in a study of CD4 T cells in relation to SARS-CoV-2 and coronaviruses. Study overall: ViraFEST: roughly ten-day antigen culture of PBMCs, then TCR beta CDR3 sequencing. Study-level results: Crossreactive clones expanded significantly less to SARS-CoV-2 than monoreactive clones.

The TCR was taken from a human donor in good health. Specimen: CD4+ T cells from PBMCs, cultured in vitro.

As DNA, the CDR3 is TGTGCCTGGAGTCCCCGGGCCAAAAACATTCAGTACTTC. As protein: CAWSPRAKNIQYF. The V and J genes are TRBV30 and TRBJ2-4; D gene uncertain. The CDR3 loop spans 13 amino acids. Trimming took 2 bases from V and 1 from J, leaving 6 bases between them. Per germline, CDR1 GTSNPN and CDR2 SVGIG (reference sequence). Full variable domain (remainder filled in from reference TRBV30 and TRBJ2-4): SQTIHQWPATLVQPVGSPLSLECTVEGTSNPNLYWYRQAAGRGLQLLFYSVGIGQISSEVPQNLSASRPQDRQFILSSKKLLLSDSGFYLCAWSPRAKNIQYFGAGTRLSVL.